This T cell receptor beta chain was profiled in a study of blood T cells in healthy people across ages. Then a second PCR, running roughly 6 to 11 cycles, was carried out with a sample-barcoded 5' primer and a J-beta primer mix. TCRdb reanalysed the 5' RACE reads using MiXCR and keeps one entry per CDR3 protein. The sample holds about 830,000 distinct CDR3 sequences, more than 45% seen once. Findings of the study overall: Unsorted PBMC material precluded a definitive naive versus antigen-experienced comparison. Diversity estimates from one million T cells were considered underestimates.

Remarks on this clonotype: Its antigen is not known.

Germline CDR1 reads MDHEN; CDR2 reads SYDVKM. CDR3 length: 13 residues. Sequencing used blood. The genes are TRBV28 and TRBJ2-5; 7 positions agree with TRBD1. The DNA end favors TRBJ2-7, so the J call may be wrong. The receptor was derived from a man aged 30 to 45 in good health. The CDR3 here is CASRERGHDEQYF. The CDR3 coding sequence is TGTGCCAGCCGGGAAAGGGGGCACGACGAGCAGTACTTC.